These T cell receptor gamma chains were read from a single sample in a study of intestinal T cells in coeliac disease. TCRdb re-called clones from the multiplex PCR reads using CATT. Among around 630 gamma-chain clones listed, about 51% were seen once. The specimen sequenced was a duodenal biopsy. These receptors were collected from a human donor with celiac disease. The CDR3 runs from the conserved cysteine through the conserved F or W. Clone size appears in some rows only: once, few, many, or a class for an expanded clone.

j_call v_call clone_size cdr3_aa cdr3_nt
TRGJ1/TRGJ2 TRGV3 - CATWILGNYYKKLF TGTGCCACCTGGATTCTAGGGAATTATTATAAGAAACTCTTT
TRGJ1/TRGJ2 TRGV4 large CATFSNYYKKLF TGTGCCACCTTCAGCAATTATTATAAGAAACTCTTT
TRGJ1/TRGJ2 TRGV9 - CALWEYGYYKKLF TGTGCCTTGTGGGAGTATGGCTATTATAAGAAACTCTTT
TRGJP1 TRGV10 - CAAWDYMLIPGWFKIF TGTGCTGCGTGGGATTATATGTTGATTCCTGGTTGGTTCAAGATATTT
TRGJ1/TRGJ2 TRGV3 large CATWDLNKKLF TGTGCCACCTGGGACCTCAACAAGAAACTCTTT
TRGJ1/TRGJ2 TRGV2 - CATWDGVGIYKKLF TGTGCCACCTGGGACGGGGTCGGGATTTATAAGAAACTCTTT
TRGJ1/TRGJ2 TRGV9 - CALWECFCYKKLF TGTGCCTTGTGGGAGTGCTTTTGTTATAAGAAACTCTTT
TRGJP1 TRGV10 hyperexpanded CAAWDFVEVTGWFKIF TGTGCTGCGTGGGATTTCGTGGAAGTCACTGGTTGGTTCAAGATATTT
TRGJP1 TRGV10 - CAAWDRITTGWFKIF TGTGCTGCGTGGGACCGTATTACCACTGGTTGGTTCAAGATATTT
TRGJ1/TRGJ2 TRGV3 - CATWDRPFYYKKLF TGTGCCACCTGGGACAGGCCTTTTTATTATAAGAAACTCTTT
TRGJ1/TRGJ2 TRGV9 - CALWGVTKKLF TGTGCCTTGTGGGGGGTAACTAAGAAACTCTTT
TRGJ1/TRGJ2 TRGV4 few CATWDGGVNYYKKLF TGTGCCACCTGGGATGGGGGAGTGAATTATTATAAGAAACTCTTT
TRGJ1/TRGJ2 TRGV2 hyperexpanded CATWDVLGKKLF TGTGCCACCTGGGACGTCTTAGGTAAGAAACTCTTT
TRGJ1/TRGJ2 TRGV4 few CATWEPRGGKLF TGTGCCACCTGGGAACCCCGCGGGGGGAAACTCTTT
TRGJP2 TRGV2 hyperexpanded CATWDVCSDWIKTF TGTGCCACCTGGGACGTATGTAGTGATTGGATCAAGACGTTT
TRGJP2 TRGV8 few CATWDEGWIKTF TGTGCCACCTGGGATGAGGGGTGGATCAAGACGTTT
TRGJ1/TRGJ2 TRGV5 once CATRTIIKKLF TGTGCCACCCGTACTATTATAAAGAAACTCTTT
TRGJ1/TRGJ2 TRGV8 - CASLVRGDYYKKLF TGTGCCAGCCTGGTGAGGGGAGATTATTATAAGAAACTCTTT
TRGJ1/TRGJ2 TRGV3 - CAPGTGHQYLF TGTGCACCTGGGACAGGCCATCAATACCTCTTT
TRGJ1/TRGJ2 TRGV10 - CAAWDSEHYKKLF TGTGCTGCGTGGGACTCCGAGCATTATAAGAAACTCTTT
TRGJ1/TRGJ2 TRGV2 large CATWGGLHYKKLF TGTGCCACCTGGGGTGGGCTTCATTATAAGAAACTCTTT
TRGJ1/TRGJ2 TRGV9 - CALWGLGYKKLF TGTGCCTTGTGGGGACTAGGATATAAGAAACTCTTT
TRGJP1 TRGV10 few CAAWDPSTGWFKIF TGTGCTGCGTGGGACCCCTCCACTGGTTGGTTCAAGATATTT
TRGJ1/TRGJ2 TRGV3 - CATWDRRKKLF TGTGCCACCTGGGACAGGCGTAAGAAACTCTTC
TRGJ1/TRGJ2 TRGV3 - CAHWDGYYKKLF TGTGCCCACTGGGACGGTTATTATAAGAAACTCTTT
TRGJP1 TRGV4 - CATTPLGWFKIF TGTGCCACTACTCCACTTGGTTGGTTCAAGATATTT
TRGJP1 TRGV2 hyperexpanded CATWDGPVTTGWFKIF TGTGCCACCTGGGACGGGCCTGTTACCACTGGTTGGTTCAAGATATTT
TRGJ1/TRGJ2 TRGV2 few CATWDGATRLF TGTGCCACCTGGGACGGGGCGACGAGACTCTTT
TRGJ1/TRGJ2 TRGV4 - CATWDETLVYKKLF TGTGCCACCTGGGATGAGACGTTGGTTTATAAGAAACTCTTT
TRGJ1/TRGJ2 TRGV9 large CALWEVQGYYKKLF TGTGCCTTGTGGGAGGTGCAGGGTTATTATAAGAAACTCTTT
TRGJP2 TRGV2 - CALGRWGCHWIKTF TGTGCACTGGGACGGTGGGGTTGCCATTGGATCAAGACGTTT
TRGJ1/TRGJ2 TRGV2 - CATWDGWAWKLF TGTGCCACCTGGGACGGCTGGGCTTGGAAACTCTTT
TRGJ1/TRGJ2 TRGV10 hyperexpanded CAAWDAQTYYYKKLF TGTGCTGCGTGGGATGCCCAGACCTATTATTATAAGAAACTCTTT
TRGJ1/TRGJ2 TRGV4 hyperexpanded CATWDVYYKKLF TGTGCCACCTGGGATGTTTATTATAAGAAACTCTTT
TRGJ1/TRGJ2 TRGV4 few CATWGVGFIIDKKLF TGTGCCACCTGGGGGGTGGGCTTCATTATTGATAAGAAACTCTTT
TRGJ1/TRGJ2 TRGV2 - CATWDGLAGSYYKKLF TGTGCCACCTGGGACGGGCTTGCGGGTTCGTATTATAAGAAACTCTTT
TRGJP1 TRGV10 - CAAWDEPTGWFKIF TGTGCTGCGTGGGACGAACCCACTGGTTGGTTCAAGATATTT